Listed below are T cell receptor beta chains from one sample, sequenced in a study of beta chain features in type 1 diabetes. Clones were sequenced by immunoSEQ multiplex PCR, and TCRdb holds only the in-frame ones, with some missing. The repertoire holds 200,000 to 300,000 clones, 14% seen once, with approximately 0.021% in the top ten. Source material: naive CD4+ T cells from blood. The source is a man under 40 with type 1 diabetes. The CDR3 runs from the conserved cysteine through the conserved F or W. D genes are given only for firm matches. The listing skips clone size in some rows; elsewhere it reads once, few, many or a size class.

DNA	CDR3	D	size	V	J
TGTGCCAGCTCACCGGGCAGAGTTGGGGAGCAGTACTTC	CASSPGRVGEQYF	-	few	TRBV18	TRBJ2-7
TGTGCCGTCCAACGGGACTACCTTAAAGAGACCCAGTACTTC	CAVQRDYLKETQYF	TRBD2	few	TRBV6-5	TRBJ2-5
TGTGCCTGGAGTGAGGGGGCCGGCACCGGGGAGCTGTTTTTT	CAWSEGAGTGELFF	TRBD1	few	TRBV30	TRBJ2-2
TGTGCCAGCGGGAGACAGGGGGCTTGGTATGGCTACACCTTC	CASGRQGAWYGYTF	TRBD1	few	TRBV27	TRBJ1-2
TGTGCCAGCAGCAGGGGTGCAACTAATGAAAAACTGTTTTTT	CASSRGATNEKLFF	-	-	TRBV11-2	TRBJ1-4
TGTGCCAGCAGCGTTCGTCCGGGATTCGACACTGAAGCTTTCTTT	CASSVRPGFDTEAFF	-	-	TRBV9	TRBJ1-1
TGTGCTAGTGGTACAACCGGGGAGCTGTTTTTT	CASGTTGELFF	-	few	TRBV12-5	TRBJ2-2
TGTGCCAGTAGTATGGGCCCCAGGGCAGATACGCAGTATTTT	CASSMGPRADTQYF	-	few	TRBV19	TRBJ2-3
TGTGCCAGCAGCGTAGCTAGTCAGGGGACCGGGGAGCTGTTTTTT	CASSVASQGTGELFF	-	few	TRBV9	TRBJ2-2
TGCAGTGCTAGACTAGTCGAGACCCAGTACTTC	CSARLVETQYF	-	-	TRBV20-1	TRBJ2-5
TGTGCCAGCAGTTACTCGGGGCTGGATTCACCCCTCCACTTT	CASSYSGLDSPLHF	-	-	TRBV6-6	TRBJ1-6
TGTGCCAGCAGTTACACGACAGGGGGTGGCTATGGCTACACCTTC	CASSYTTGGGYGYTF	TRBD1	few	TRBV6-5	TRBJ1-2
TGTGCCAGCAGTCAGGACAGGGAACCTAATGAGCAGTTCTTC	CASSQDREPNEQFF	TRBD1	-	TRBV2	TRBJ2-1
TGTGCCAGCAGAACCGGGACAGGGAGCTACGAGCAGTACTTC	CASRTGTGSYEQYF	TRBD1	-	TRBV6-5	TRBJ2-7
TGTGCCAGCAGCTTAGTGGGACTAGCGGGAGGGAAGTACGAGCAGTACTTC	CASSLVGLAGGKYEQYF	TRBD2	-	TRBV7-2	TRBJ2-7
TGTGCCAGCAGCCTGGGGCTAGCGGCCCTCGGGCTCTTC	CASSLGLAALGLF	TRBD2	-	TRBV7-2	TRBJ2-1
TGCAGCGTCCGGCCGGAGGTGCCCGGGGAGCTGTTTTTT	CSVRPEVPGELFF	-	-	TRBV29-1	TRBJ2-2
TGTGCCAGCAGCACGGACAGGGCAAGCTCACCCCTCCACTTT	CASSTDRASSPLHF	TRBD1	few	TRBV6-1	TRBJ1-6